A selection of T cell receptor beta chains follows, all from one sample in a study of vaccination effects on CD4 cells after COVID-19. Sequenced by immunoSEQ multiplex PCR; TCRdb stores in-frame clones only, minus some. The data show tens of thousands of clones, with 65% to 85% seen just once and around 2.9% held by the top ten. These TCRs' antigens remain unknown. The source was CD4+ T cells from PBMCs cultured without peptide, collected before COVID-19 vaccination. These receptor sequences come from a human donor who received a COVID-19 vaccine. The CDR3 runs from the conserved cysteine through the conserved F or W. Each record gives: J gene, V gene, CDR3 protein.

j_gene: TRBJ1-5; v_gene: TRBV21-1; CDR3aa: CASGNGQGPNQPQHF
j_gene: TRBJ1-1; v_gene: TRBV3-1/TRBV3-2; CDR3aa: CASSHQRQFGVTEAFF
j_gene: TRBJ2-2; v_gene: TRBV5-4; CDR3aa: CASSPRTSGTANTGELFF
j_gene: TRBJ2-2; v_gene: TRBV7-9; CDR3aa: CASSLPTGLHTGELFF
j_gene: TRBJ2-7; v_gene: TRBV5-4; CDR3aa: CASSRTGLTVSYEQYF
j_gene: TRBJ2-7; v_gene: TRBV5-1; CDR3aa: CASSRRPGSNTNSYEQYF
j_gene: TRBJ1-2; v_gene: TRBV10-3; CDR3aa: CAISETENYGYTF
j_gene: TRBJ2-7; v_gene: TRBV27; CDR3aa: CASSLYAGGEPYEQYF
j_gene: TRBJ1-1; v_gene: TRBV18; CDR3aa: CASSPPRAGLMNTEAFF
j_gene: TRBJ2-1; v_gene: TRBV28; CDR3aa: CASSLQGLNEQFF
j_gene: TRBJ1-1; v_gene: TRBV5-6; CDR3aa: CASSWNERGAFF
j_gene: TRBJ1-1; v_gene: TRBV11-3; CDR3aa: CASSLRANTEAFF
j_gene: TRBJ1-1; v_gene: TRBV2; CDR3aa: CASSAPGRNNTEAFF
j_gene: TRBJ2-2; v_gene: TRBV9; CDR3aa: CASSVAGLAATGELFF
j_gene: TRBJ1-1; v_gene: TRBV3-1/TRBV3-2; CDR3aa: CASSQVESARNTEAFF
j_gene: TRBJ1-2; v_gene: TRBV6-5; CDR3aa: CASSYRTGNYGYTF
j_gene: TRBJ1-6; v_gene: TRBV12-5; CDR3aa: CASGLTPGTGASPLHF
j_gene: TRBJ2-4; v_gene: TRBV2; CDR3aa: CASSEALRAKNIQYF
j_gene: TRBJ2-1; v_gene: TRBV3-1/TRBV3-2; CDR3aa: CASSPGLGEGERNEQFF
j_gene: TRBJ2-3; v_gene: TRBV4-3; CDR3aa: CASSQDSLAGGTDTQYF
j_gene: TRBJ1-6; v_gene: TRBV6-1; CDR3aa: CASSELGPRYNSPLHF
j_gene: TRBJ2-7; v_gene: TRBV20-1; CDR3aa: CSALTHYELYF
j_gene: TRBJ1-3; v_gene: TRBV6-5; CDR3aa: CATYGLGGNTIYF
j_gene: TRBJ1-4; v_gene: TRBV2; CDR3aa: CASSELEGANEKLFF
j_gene: TRBJ2-1; v_gene: TRBV5-4; CDR3aa: CASSATSGAYNEQFF
j_gene: TRBJ1-1; v_gene: TRBV2; CDR3aa: CASSIEQGRSEAFF
j_gene: TRBJ2-2; v_gene: TRBV5-1; CDR3aa: CASSLDQFDTGELFF
j_gene: TRBJ2-7; v_gene: TRBV5-1; CDR3aa: CASSGELLRHEQYF
j_gene: TRBJ1-6; v_gene: TRBV3-1/TRBV3-2; CDR3aa: CASSPTANSPLHF
j_gene: TRBJ1-3; v_gene: TRBV10-3; CDR3aa: CAISESSPISGNTIYF
j_gene: TRBJ2-7; v_gene: TRBV10-3; CDR3aa: CAIILAVPDPSYEQYF
j_gene: TRBJ2-3; v_gene: TRBV4-2; CDR3aa: CASSQPRTDTQYF
j_gene: TRBJ2-7; v_gene: TRBV5-1; CDR3aa: CASSLSGSQYEQYF
j_gene: TRBJ2-7; v_gene: TRBV5-4; CDR3aa: CASSFSSQAQSYEQYF